This T cell receptor beta chain came from a study of T-cell reconstitution after alpha-beta-depleted transplantation in children. Germline values: CDR1 SQVTM, CDR2 ANQGSEA. V dropped 5 bases and J dropped 0 bases, with 8 bases sitting between them. The CDR3 runs to 13 residues. The library targeted TCRbeta and was prepared with unique molecular identifiers. From the PCR reads, TCRdb called clonotypes with MiXCR, one entry per CDR3 protein. Of some 390,000 distinct CDR3 sequences in the sample, about a fifth were seen once. This clonotype was seen at least ten times. The TCR sequence derives from a human donor who donated a stem cell graft to a child with acute myeloid leukemia. This material consisted of PBMCs from the stem cell graft donor, taken from the stem cell graft. The genes are TRBV29-1 and TRBJ2-1; D gene uncertain. CDR3 DNA sequence: TGCAGCGTTCGTTCGGACTCCTACAATGAGCAGTTCTTC. It yields the protein CSVRSDSYNEQFF.